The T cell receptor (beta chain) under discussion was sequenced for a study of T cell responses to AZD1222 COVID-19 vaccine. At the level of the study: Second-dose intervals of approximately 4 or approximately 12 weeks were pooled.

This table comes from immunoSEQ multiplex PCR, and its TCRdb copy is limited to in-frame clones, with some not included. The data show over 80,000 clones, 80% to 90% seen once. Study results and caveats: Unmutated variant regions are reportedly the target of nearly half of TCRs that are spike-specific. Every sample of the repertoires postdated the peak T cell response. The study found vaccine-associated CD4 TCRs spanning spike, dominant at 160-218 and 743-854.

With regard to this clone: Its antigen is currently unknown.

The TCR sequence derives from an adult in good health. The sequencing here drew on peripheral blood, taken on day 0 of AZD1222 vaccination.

The CDR3 is CASSQTNTEAFF. The DNA of the CDR3 is TGTGCCAGCAGTCAAACGAACACTGAAGCTTTCTTT. The V gene is TRBV12-3 or TRBV12-4, the J gene TRBJ1-1; D call uncertain. The CDR3 extends over 12 amino acids. Trimming removed 5 bases from V and 1 base from J, with 5 bases in between.